The 17 T cell receptor beta chains given below trace back to one sample, sequenced in a study of blood T cell repertoires in COVID-19. Data came from immunoSEQ multiplex PCR; TCRdb stores just in-frame clones and leaves some out. Of 44,000 or so clones detected, 83% appear once; the ten largest clones hold approximately 7.6%. The specimen sequenced was peripheral blood. These receptors originate from an older man in a cohort sampled during active COVID-19.

In its sample, this clone was seen a few times. The chain recombines TRBV4-1 with TRBJ2-3; TRBD2 agrees at 11 bases. Trimming at V came to 1 base and at J to 2 bases, leaving 5 bases not matched to a gene. CDR1 and CDR2 from the germline V gene are MGHRA and YSYEKL. This CDR3 spans 17 amino acids. The CDR3 DNA sequence: TGCGCCAGCAGCCAAGCCGTTAGCGGGGGGGTCACAGATACGCAGTATTTT. Translating gives CASSQAVSGGVTDTQYF.

This clone was seen once. The rearrangement uses TRBV11-2 and TRBJ2-7, with D perhaps TRBD2 (5 bases). V lost 3 bases, J lost 3 bases, and 18 bases lay in between. Germline CDR1 is SGHAT and CDR2 is FQNNGV. This CDR3 has 16 residues. CDR3 in amino acids: CASSFTRAGSNYEQYF. Written as DNA, the CDR3 is TGTGCCAGCAGCTTCACTAGAGCCGGGTCGAACTACGAGCAGTACTTC.

The chain recombines TRBV7-2 with TRBJ2-7; 9 bases are a match to TRBD1. The length of the CDR3 is 14 residues. Looked up from germline, CDR1 is SGHTA and CDR2 is FQGNSA. V lost 3 bases and J lost 7; bases outside the gene matches: 7. DNA for the CDR3: TGTGCCAGCAGCTTCCGGGACAGGGTCGTGGAGCAGTACTTC. It codes for CASSFRDRVVEQYF.

A remark on this clone: One end of the junction fails to match germline, which may point to a read error. The sample holds other DNA sequences that translate to the same CDR3. The chain employs TRBV7-2 and TRBJ2-7; D perhaps matches TRBD1 (6 bases). This CDR3 contains 19 residues. Germline V gives CDR1 SGHTA, CDR2 FQGNSA. CDR3 DNA: TGTGCTAGCAGCTCCAATCAAGGCTGGGGACGGCGAGGGGGCTACGAGCAGTACTTC. As protein: CASSSNQGWGRRGGYEQYF.

The table lists this clone with a count of one. The V and J genes are TRBV20-1 and TRBJ2-5; tentatively, D is TRBD1 (7 bases). The CDR3 runs to 15 residues. V lost 3 bases, J lost 5 bases, and 19 bases lay in between. The V gene's germline CDR1 is DFQATT and CDR2 SNEGSKA (reference sequence). Here the CDR3 reads CSASPRGRGVETQYF. The CDR3 DNA is TGCAGTGCTAGTCCCCGGGGCAGGGGGGTCGAGACCCAGTACTTC.

Details on this clone: Additional DNA sequences in this sample encode the identical CDR3. The genes are TRBV3-1 (or the pseudogene TRBV3-2) and TRBJ1-2; D is ambiguous. Trimming shortened V by 1 base and J by 8 bases, and 8 bases separated the two germline ends. There are 12 residues in the CDR3. CDR1 and CDR2 (germline): LGHDT, YNNKEL (reference sequence). The CDR3 is CASSQGRGGYTF. The CDR3 nucleotides are TGTGCCAGCAGCCAAGGTAGAGGAGGCTACACCTTC.

The chain is built from TRBV6-5 and TRBJ1-1, with D possibly matching TRBD1 (5 bases). Germline CDR1 is MNHEY and CDR2 is SVGAGI. The CDR3 sequence is 14 residues long. V was cut by 0 bases and J by 1 base, with 6 bases left in between. The CDR3 bases are TGTGCCAGCAGTTACTCCACAGGGAACACTGAAGCTTTCTTT. Translating it yields CASSYSTGNTEAFF.

The rearrangement uses TRBV28 and TRBJ2-7; a weak D match, TRBD1 (6 bases). The CDR3 covers 13 residues. The V end lost 6 bases, the J end lost 1 base, and 10 bases lay between the germline ends. Germline values: CDR1 MDHEN, CDR2 SYDVKM. CDR3 sequence: CASRMDSSYEQYF. CDR3 DNA sequence: TGTGCCAGCAGGATGGACAGTTCCTACGAGCAGTACTTC. The complete variable domain, with remaining parts taken from reference TRBV28 and TRBJ2-7, reads DVKVTQSSRYLVKRTGEKVFLECVQDMDHENMFWYRQDPGLGLRLIYFSYDVKMKEKGDIPEGYSVSREKKERFSLILESASTNQTSMYLCASRMDSSYEQYFGPGTRLTVT.

This chain connects TRBV28 to TRBJ2-2, with 8 bases matching TRBD2. Unmatched junction bases numbered 7, after V lost 3 bases and J lost 7 bases. CDR3 length equals 15 residues. Per germline, CDR1 MDHEN and CDR2 SYDVKM. The CDR3 region is CASSFSGGRIGELFF. The CDR3 nucleotides read TGTGCCAGCAGTTTTTCGGGGGGGCGGATCGGGGAGCTGTTTTTT.

V is TRBV15 and J is TRBJ2-1; 11 bases fit TRBD2. The CDR3 covers 16 residues. After removal of 1 base from V and 9 bases from J, the junction contained 8 bases not matched to a gene. The germline gives CDR1 LNHNV, CDR2 YYDKDF (reference sequence). As DNA, the CDR3 is TGTGCCACCAGCAGAGGGGGTAGCGGGAGGGCCCCTGAGCAGTTCTTC. This codes for CATSRGGSGRAPEQFF. Based on the CDR3 plus reference TRBV15 and TRBJ2-1, the full variable domain is DAMVIQNPRYQVTQFGKPVTLSCSQTLNHNVMYWYQQKSSQAPKLLFHYYDKDFNNEADTPDNFQSRRPNTSFCFLDIRSPGLGDTAMYLCATSRGGSGRAPEQFFGPGTRLTVL.

The chain uses TRBV11-2 and TRBJ2-7; 9 nucleotides agree with TRBD1. CDR1 is SGHAT and CDR2 is FQNNGV in the germline V gene. Germline trimming cut 6 bases from V and 3 bases from J; bases unmatched to any gene: 6. The CDR3 contains 14 residues. This chain's CDR3 is CASRSRDRVYEQYF. CDR3 nucleotides: TGTGCCAGCAGAAGCCGGGACAGGGTCTACGAGCAGTACTTC.

This sequence joins TRBV28 and TRBJ1-4; 7 positions match TRBD1. The V and J ends lost 5 bases and 8 bases, in that order; junction bases with no gene match: 8. Germline CDR1 MDHEN, CDR2 SYDVKM. This CDR3 comprises 14 residues. The CDR3 DNA reads as TGTGCCAGCAGTCTATCGGGGACAGCAGAAAAACTGTTTTTT. Translated: CASSLSGTAEKLFF.

This clone occurred once. The rearrangement joins TRBV24-1 to TRBJ2-7; D unresolved. The germline CDR1 and CDR2 sequences are KGHDR and SFDVKD. Trimming shortened V by 4 bases and J by 6 bases, and 6 bases separated the two germline ends. The CDR3 contains 11 residues. As DNA, the CDR3 is TGTGCCACCAGTGACCTGAGCGAGCAGTACTTC. This gives the protein CATSDLSEQYF.

V and J are TRBV2 and TRBJ1-2; D not resolved. The germline gives CDR1 SNHLY, CDR2 FYNNEI. The CDR3 consists of 15 residues. V was cut by 4 bases and J by 6 bases, with 18 bases left in between. CDR3 sequence reads: CASSALGAPGDGYTF. The CDR3 DNA reads TGTGCCAGCAGTGCGCTGGGTGCACCCGGGGATGGCTACACCTTC.

The gene calls are TRBV7-2 and TRBJ1-2, with D possibly matching TRBD1 (6 bases). Germline CDR1 SGHTA, CDR2 FQGNSA. V gave up 2 bases and J gave up 5 bases, with 12 bases separating them. The CDR3 contains 14 residues. As DNA, the CDR3 is TGTGCCAGCAGCTTACCAGGGGTATGGTATGGCTACACCTTC. Its protein is CASSLPGVWYGYTF. The complete variable domain, with remaining parts taken from reference TRBV7-2 and TRBJ1-2, reads GAGVSQSPSNKVTEKGKDVELRCDPISGHTALYWYRQSLGQGLEFLIYFQGNSAPDKSGLPSDRFSAERTGGSVSTLTIQRTQQEDSAVYLCASSLPGVWYGYTFGSGTRLTVV.

V usage is TRBV5-1 and J usage is TRBJ1-2, with TRBD1 identical over 11 bases. With V trimmed by 0 bases and J by 4 bases, 2 bases remained unmatched. This CDR3 comprises 15 residues. Germline CDR1 is SGHRS and CDR2 is YFSETQ. CDR3 protein: CASSLEGTGGYGYTF. The CDR3 DNA reads as TGCGCCAGCAGCTTGGAAGGGACAGGGGGCTATGGCTACACCTTC.

The CDR3 nucleotides read TGTGCCATCAGGCCCGAGGGGGGGCTGGGTGAGGTCTATGGCTACACCTTC. Its protein product is CAIRPEGGLGEVYGYTF. This chain joins TRBV10-3 and TRBJ1-2; tentatively, D is TRBD1 (6 bases). CDR1 and CDR2 from the germline V gene are ENHRY and SYGVKD. Trimming cost V 6 bases and J 4 bases, with 24 bases left between them. The CDR3 covers 17 residues.